This T cell receptor beta chain was sequenced during a study of cytomegalovirus exposure and HLA in healthy donors. Researchers ran the PCR with 60 Vbeta and 13 Jbeta primers. Libraries were prepared by immunoSEQ multiplex PCR; TCRdb keeps only in-frame clonotypes and omits some of them. Of 130,000 to 150,000 clones in the sample, 80% were seen once. Points on this clone: Its antigen is unknown.

Study-level results: Associated with HLA alleles at 0.05 false discovery rate in a later analysis were about 17,000 TCR beta sequences. Donors were assumed by presence/absence analyses to have roughly uniform sequencing depth. Reportedly, cytomegalovirus status was diagnosed with high sensitivity and specificity.

The sequence was collected from a man aged 40-49 years in good health and CMV-seronegative. Sample: PBMCs.

CDR3 in amino acids: CASSQAGSTGELFF. The CDR3 coding sequence is TGCGCCAGCAGCCAAGCCGGGTCCACCGGGGAGCTGTTTTTT. The V call is TRBV4-3, the J call TRBJ2-2; D not certain. Germline-derived CDR1 and CDR2 are LGHNA and YSLEER. This CDR3 comprises 14 residues. V lost 1 base and J lost 4, with 7 bases in between.